This T cell receptor beta chain was captured by sequencing in a study of graft-versus-host responses after intestinal transplantation. The overall study: Every one of the recipients received anti-thymocyte globulin induction and afterwards took tacrolimus and steroids for roughly three years.

Study-level results: The marrow of recipients harbored GvH clones, and ileum or blood showed some of them first.

Remarks on this clone: Its antigen is unknown.

To release intraepithelial and lamina propria lymphocytes, the graft tissue was processed. Germline V gene lookup returns CDR1 SNHLY and CDR2 FYNNEI. The length of the CDR3 is 15 residues. Trimming cost V 6 bases and J 4 bases; bases outside gene matches: 7. Sequencing used immunoSEQ multiplex PCR; TCRdb keeps in-frame clones, though not all of them. The sample has some 4,300 clones; roughly three quarters are singletons. The TCR comes from a human patient who received an intestinal transplant, so some T cells may come from the graft donor. Sequences were derived from ileum tissue, sampled just under 350 days after intestinal transplantation. This chain uses TRBV2 with TRBJ1-4; TRBD1 aligns across 8 bases. CDR3 in DNA: TGTGCCAGCAGCCCCGGACAGGGCCATAATGAAAAACTGTTTTTT. Encoded protein: CASSPGQGHNEKLFF.